The next 2 T cell receptor beta chains were all read from a single sample in a study of Ad26.COV2.S vaccination and SARS-CoV-2 variants. Some clones are missing from TCRdb's copy, which holds only in-frame ones; the method was immunoSEQ multiplex PCR. The repertoire consists of 97,000 or so clones, with about three quarters occurring once and the leading ten covering approximately 15%. Here the sequenced sample was peripheral blood, taken after recovery from COVID-19. The receptors here all came from a human donor who had recovered from COVID-19.

The J gene is TRBJ2-1, the V gene TRBV2, with 7 bases fitting TRBD1. V was clipped by 5 bases and J by 11 bases; unmatched bases: 12. The CDR3 contains 14 residues. Germline CDR1 SNHLY, CDR2 FYNNEI. The CDR3 bases are TGTGCCAGCAGTCTTCAGGGGGTTAGGTTAAAGCAGTTCTTC. Its protein is CASSLQGVRLKQFF.

V usage is TRBV3-1 (or the pseudogene TRBV3-2) and J usage is TRBJ2-3; the match to TRBD2 covers 14 bases. Germline V gives CDR1 LGHDT, CDR2 YNNKEL (reference sequence). This CDR3 contains 16 residues. V was pared by 6 bases and J by 6 bases, with 8 bases of the junction left unmatched. CDR3 DNA: TGTGCCAGCAGTCGACTAGCGGGGGGGCAATGGGATACGCAGTATTTT. This translates into CASSRLAGGQWDTQYF.